Shown below are 15 T cell receptor beta chains from a single sample sequenced in a study of blood T cells in healthy people across ages. A second roughly 6 to 11 cycle PCR used barcoded and J-beta primers. TCRdb called the 5' RACE reads again in MiXCR, with one record for every CDR3 protein. This repertoire shows roughly 790,000 distinct CDR3 sequences, roughly two fifths found once; its top ten account for under 25%. Sequenced sample: blood. The origin of the receptors is a woman aged 55-69 years in good health.

This clonotype was recorded once. V usage is TRBV11-2 and J usage is TRBJ2-1, with 7 positions matching TRBD1. With 1 base clipped from V and 8 bases from J, the junction kept 11 bases outside the gene matches. The germline V gene encodes CDR1 SGHAT and CDR2 FQNNGV. The CDR3 covers 16 residues. The CDR3 region has the DNA TGTGCCAGCAGCTTAGGTTTTGGGGGAGACAGGGATGAGCAGTTCTTC. It specifies CASSLGFGGDRDEQFF.

This sequence joins TRBV10-3 and TRBJ2-3; D is perhaps TRBD1 or TRBD2 (5 bases each). Germline V lookup: CDR1 ENHRY, CDR2 SYGVKD. The V gene lost 7 bases and the J gene lost 0 bases, with 20 bases spanning the gap. This CDR3 is 17 amino acids long. The CDR3 here is CAIKSGRNNPSTDTQYF. In DNA form, the CDR3 reads TGTGCCATCAAGTCGGGACGAAATAATCCTAGCACAGATACGCAGTATTTT.

The chain employs TRBV12-3 or TRBV12-4 and TRBJ1-4; D unclear. V lost 6 bases, J lost 0 bases, and 14 bases lay in between. The CDR3 has 16 residues. CDR3: CASSLRTGATNEKLFF. In DNA, the CDR3 is TGTGCCAGCAGCCTACGGACGGGAGCAACTAATGAAAAACTGTTTTTT.

This clonotype was seen only a few times. The chain couples TRBV25-1 to TRBJ2-7; the match to TRBD2 covers 7 bases. CDR3 length equals 13 residues. Trimming cost V 4 bases and J 6 bases; bases outside gene matches: 6. Per the germline V gene, CDR1 is MGHDK and CDR2 is SYGVNS. CDR3 sequence reads: CASSGREQGEQYF. CDR3 nucleotides: TGTGCCAGCAGTGGGCGGGAGCAGGGCGAGCAGTACTTC.

This clonotype was counted ten times or more. The chain joins TRBV12-3 or TRBV12-4 to TRBJ1-2, with 9 bases fitting TRBD1. CDR3 length: 13 residues. The J segment lost 8 bases and the V segment lost 4 bases, leaving 5 bases of the junction unmatched. CDR3 sequence (DNA): TGTGCCAGCAGTTCCACAGGGGGCGAGGGCTACACCTTC. Encoded protein: CASSSTGGEGYTF.

This clonotype showed up just a few times. The chain combines TRBV5-8 with TRBJ2-3; 8 positions match TRBD2. The J segment lost 12 bases and the V segment lost 5 bases, leaving 5 bases of the junction unmatched. Germline lookup yields CDR1 SGHTS and CDR2 YDEGEE. There are 11 residues in the CDR3. CDR3 DNA sequence: TGTGCCAGCAGTCGGGAGGGCGTTCAGTATTTT. Encoded protein: CASSREGVQYF.

This clonotype appeared a few times. The rearrangement joins TRBV11-2 to TRBJ2-1; 7 bases align to TRBD2. V lost 0 bases, J lost 4 bases, and 6 bases stayed unmatched. The CDR3 runs 16 residues. Germline CDR1 and CDR2: SGHAT and FQNNGV. CDR3 DNA sequence: TGTGCCAGCAGCTTAGAGCGGGAGCTAAGGTACAATGAGCAGTTCTTC. As protein: CASSLERELRYNEQFF.

Points on this clonotype: An end of the junction does not agree with germline; a read error may underlie this. This chain joins TRBV5-1 and TRBJ2-5, with D perhaps matching TRBD2 (5 bases). This CDR3 region has 14 residues. Germline assignment: CDR1 SGHRS and CDR2 YFSETQ. The CDR3 here is CVSSALGEKETQYF. The CDR3 DNA follows: TGCGTCAGCAGCGCTTTGGGAGAGAAGGAGACCCAGTACTTC.

This clonotype was counted only a few times. The CDR3 here is CASSLPGAGNREKLFF. DNA for the CDR3: TGTGCCAGCAGCCTACCTGGGGCAGGGAATCGTGAAAAACTGTTTTTT. The chain employs TRBV7-9 and TRBJ1-4; the D gene is possibly TRBD1 (5 bases). The CDR3 is 16 residues long. V dropped 5 bases and J dropped 7 bases, with 20 bases sitting between them. The germline gives CDR1 SEHNR, CDR2 FQNEAQ (reference sequence).

The V call is TRBV27, the J call TRBJ2-7; 14 positions agree with TRBD2. Germline CDR1 and CDR2: MNHEY and SMNVEV (reference sequence). This CDR3 has 17 residues. J lost 2 bases, V lost 6 bases, and 9 bases had no gene match. The CDR3 DNA follows: TGTGCCAGCAGGCAGACTTTGGGACTAGCGGGGGCCTACGAGCAGTACTTC. As protein: CASRQTLGLAGAYEQYF.

For this clonotype: At one boundary the junction diverges from the germline segment, which might be a read error. V gene TRBV11-2 combines with J gene TRBJ1-2, with D uncertain. The CDR3 has 14 amino acids. The germline CDR1 and CDR2 sequences are SGHAT and FQNNGV. Written as DNA, the CDR3 is TGTACCAGCAGCTTAGATAGTTGGGACTATGGCTACACCTTC. This sequence encodes CTSSLDSWDYGYTF. The whole variable domain, remainder taken from reference TRBV11-2 and TRBJ1-2, is EAGVAQSPRYKIIEKRQSVAFWCNPISGHATLYWYQQILGQGPKLLIQFQNNGVVDDSQLPKDRFSAERLKGVDSTLKIQPAKLEDSAVYLCTSSLDSWDYGYTFGSGTRLTVV.

This clonotype occurred many times. This chain uses TRBV12-3 or TRBV12-4 with TRBJ2-7, with 8 bases that match TRBD1. CDR3 length: 13 amino acids. With 4 bases clipped from V and 4 bases from J, the junction kept 3 bases outside the gene matches. CDR3 DNA sequence: TGTGCCAGCAGTTCCCAGGGGGCTTACGAGCAGTACTTC. This encodes CASSSQGAYEQYF.

This rearrangement joins TRBV29-1 to TRBJ1-1, with 7 bases lining up with TRBD1. The CDR3 has 13 amino acids. Germline V gives CDR1 SQVTM, CDR2 ANQGSEA. The J segment lost 0 bases and the V segment lost 6 bases, leaving 4 bases of the junction unmatched. The CDR3 protein is CSVRGQVNTEAFF. The CDR3 region has the DNA TGCAGCGTGCGCGGACAGGTGAACACTGAAGCTTTCTTT.

V usage is TRBV5-6 and J usage is TRBJ2-1, with D perhaps matching TRBD2 (5 bases). Germline lookup yields CDR1 SGHDT and CDR2 YYEEEE. The CDR3 has 16 amino acids. V was trimmed by 1 base and J by 0 bases, leaving 11 bases between them. The CDR3 reads CASSLFWESSYNEQFF. The CDR3, as DNA: TGTGCCAGCAGCTTGTTCTGGGAGAGCTCCTACAATGAGCAGTTCTTC.

The chain is built from TRBV28 and TRBJ1-5; D remains unclear. Trimming cost V 1 base and J 6 bases, with 16 bases left between them. The CDR3 loop spans 16 amino acids. The V gene's germline CDR1 is MDHEN and CDR2 SYDVKM. The chain's CDR3 is CASSLSEGVLVQPQHF. In DNA, the CDR3 is TGTGCCAGCAGTTTATCTGAGGGTGTGTTGGTTCAGCCCCAGCATTTT.